Listed below are T cell receptor beta chains from one sample, sequenced in a study of shared clonotypes between healthy human individuals. Profiling relied on immunoSEQ multiplex PCR, and the TCRdb table lists in-frame clones only, not all of them. The sample shows hundreds of thousands of clones, just over 90% of them seen only once. The sample taken for sequencing was naive CD8+ T cells sorted from blood. Every receptor here comes from a man younger than 45 in good health. Each CDR3 is given with its conserved first and last residue.

TRBV7-9 CASSLVAGGDGYTF
TRBV5-1 CASSLAETSGDEQFF
TRBV7-2 CASSPGTRISSYEQYF
TRBV14 CASSQDTFYNEQFF
TRBV7-9 CASIPGTSGYTGELFF
TRBV9 CASSVGRDQFF
TRBV29-1 CSVVRREGLNEQFF
TRBV10-3 CAMGDYEQYF
TRBV29-1 CSVEGMTGGSYNEQFF
TRBV4-3 CASSQAVFSGNTIYF